This T cell receptor beta chain is drawn from a study of blood T cells in healthy people across ages. General observations from the study: Naive and antigen-experienced cells could not be conclusively compared, given unsorted PBMCs.

As to this clonotype: Its antigen remains unknown.

In each sample, at least 6.5 million PBMCs were isolated. With a J-beta primer mix and a sample-barcoded 5' primer, a second PCR ran about 7 to 12 cycles. TCRdb processed the 5' RACE reads anew with MiXCR; each CDR3 protein has one entry. The sample holds over 950,000 distinct CDR3 sequences, roughly two fifths seen once. After removal of 2 bases from V and 8 bases from J, the junction contained 11 bases not matched to a gene. Germline V gene data show CDR1 as MNHEY and CDR2 as SVGAGI. This CDR3 has 15 residues. This TCR derives from a man between 18 and 35 years old in good health. The specimen sequenced was blood. The chain has TRBV6-5 and TRBJ1-2; 7 nucleotides align to TRBD1. The CDR3, as DNA: TGTGCCAGCAGTTACGAATTAGGGGGCTTCGACGGCTACACCTTC. It specifies CASSYELGGFDGYTF.